What follows are 21 T cell receptor beta chains derived from one specimen sequenced in a study of T cell changes during pregnancy in multiple sclerosis. Clones were sequenced by immunoSEQ multiplex PCR, and TCRdb holds only the in-frame ones, with some missing. The sample consists of 50,000 to 75,000 clones, more than 85% of them appearing once. The sequenced sample was CD8+ T cells from peripheral blood mononuclear cells, obtained in the third trimester of pregnancy. These receptors were taken from a female donor with multiple sclerosis, enrolled in a pregnancy study.

In nucleotides, the CDR3 is TGTGCCAGCAGTTTATCTCCCACAGGGGGCTCCTACGAGCAGTACTTC. Its translation is CASSLSPTGGSYEQYF. V usage is TRBV28 and J usage is TRBJ2-7; 8 nucleotides align to TRBD1. J lost 0 bases, V lost 1 base, and 5 bases had no gene match. The CDR3 is 16 residues long. Germline V lookup: CDR1 MDHEN, CDR2 SYDVKM.

The chain has TRBV5-6 and TRBJ2-1; TRBD1 aligns across 8 bases. V gave up 4 bases and J gave up 4 bases; unmatched junction bases: 7. The CDR3 has 15 amino acids. Per germline, CDR1 SGHDT and CDR2 YYEEEE. CDR3 sequence reads: CASSAGQATYNEQFF. The DNA of the CDR3 is TGTGCCAGCAGCGCGGGACAGGCTACATACAATGAGCAGTTCTTC.

The chain uses TRBV6-4 and TRBJ2-5; TRBD2 might be the D (6 bases). The V gene lost 3 bases and the J gene lost 2 bases, with 10 bases spanning the gap. Germline values: CDR1 MRHNA, CDR2 SNTAGT. The CDR3 sequence is 14 residues long. The CDR3 DNA reads TGTGCCAGCAGTGATGGACTAACACAAGAGACCCAGTACTTC. Translated: CASSDGLTQETQYF.

The V gene is TRBV2, the J gene TRBJ2-2; 10 nucleotides align to TRBD1. Germline V gene sequence: CDR1 SNHLY, CDR2 FYNNEI. J gave up 6 bases and V 9 bases, and 7 bases lay outside the gene matches. The CDR3 has 14 residues. The chain's CDR3 is CASTGTGVSGELFF. In nucleotides, the CDR3 is TGTGCCAGTACCGGGACAGGGGTGTCCGGGGAGCTGTTTTTT.

The chain combines TRBV27 with TRBJ2-1; D possibly corresponds to TRBD2 (5 bases). Trimming removed 6 bases from V and 3 bases from J, with 18 bases in between. Germline lookup yields CDR1 MNHEY and CDR2 SMNVEV (reference sequence). The CDR3 extends over 16 amino acids. In DNA form, the CDR3 reads TGTGCCAGCAGGCCCCTGGAAGCGGTGCGCTACAATGAGCAGTTCTTC. Translating gives CASRPLEAVRYNEQFF.

V and J are TRBV5-4 and TRBJ2-1; 11 bases line up with TRBD1. The V segment lost 0 bases and the J segment 8 bases; nucleotides outside the gene matches: 7. Germline CDR1 SGHNT, CDR2 YYREEE (reference sequence). The CDR3 has 16 residues. The DNA of the CDR3 is TGTGCCAGCAGCTTGGCCCACGGACAGGGGGCCGATGAGCAGTTCTTC. Its protein product is CASSLAHGQGADEQFF.

This sequence joins TRBV28 and TRBJ1-1, with TRBD1 identical over 9 bases. The V gene's germline CDR1 is MDHEN and CDR2 SYDVKM. This CDR3 spans 15 amino acids. J gave up 6 bases and V 5 bases, and 10 bases lay outside the gene matches. The CDR3 region is CASSRGTGMYAEAFF. CDR3 sequence (DNA): TGTGCCAGCAGTCGAGGGACAGGGATGTACGCTGAAGCTTTCTTT.

The chain joins TRBV28 to TRBJ1-1, with D possibly being TRBD1 (6 bases). From germline, CDR1 is MDHEN and CDR2 SYDVKM. Between the trimmed V and J ends, which lost 6 bases and 0 bases, there was a span of 14 bases. The CDR3 is 15 residues long. In DNA, the CDR3 is TGTGCCAGCAGACGAAATGGGGGCTTGAACACTGAAGCTTTCTTT. Translated: CASRRNGGLNTEAFF. Based on the CDR3 plus reference TRBV28 and TRBJ1-1, the full variable domain is DVKVTQSSRYLVKRTGEKVFLECVQDMDHENMFWYRQDPGLGLRLIYFSYDVKMKEKGDIPEGYSVSREKKERFSLILESASTNQTSMYLCASRRNGGLNTEAFFGQGTRLTVV.

J is TRBJ2-1 and V is TRBV6-6, with D possibly matching TRBD1 (5 bases). The germline gives CDR1 MNHNY, CDR2 SVGAGI (reference sequence). The CDR3 has 15 residues. V shed 2 bases and J shed 8 bases, with 16 bases lying between them. Written as DNA, the CDR3 is TGTGCCAGCAGTTACCTGGGCAGGGTGGGTGATGAGCAGTTCTTC. Its translation is CASSYLGRVGDEQFF.

This clone was detected once. V and J are TRBV6-1 and TRBJ2-5, with D possibly matching TRBD1 (5 bases). The CDR3 is 15 amino acids. V was trimmed by 2 bases and J by 5 bases, leaving 15 bases between them. Germline V gene data show CDR1 as MNHNS and CDR2 as SASEGT. CDR3 nucleotide sequence: TGTGCCAGCAGTGAAAGGCCCCCAGGGTTTGAGACCCAGTACTTC. Amino acid sequence: CASSERPPGFETQYF.

In its sample, this clone was seen once. DNA for the CDR3: TGTGCCAGCAGCGTAGGGTGGGCACAAGAGACCCAGTACTTC. Amino acid sequence: CASSVGWAQETQYF. The rearrangement uses TRBV7-8 and TRBJ2-5, with no clear D. In germline, CDR1 is SGHVS, CDR2 FQNEAQ. The CDR3 has 14 residues. V gave up 5 bases and J gave up 2 bases, with 12 bases separating them.

This chain uses TRBV21-1 with TRBJ1-1; TRBD1 was called by the table and not checked on the DNA. TRBV21-1 is labeled a pseudogene. The CDR3 covers 16 residues. The CDR3 DNA sequence: TGTGCCAGCAGCCTATGGACAGGGGGTTTGAACACTGAAGCTTTCTTT. Its translation: CASSLWTGGLNTEAFF.

This clone was observed a single time. The chain joins TRBV5-4 to TRBJ2-3; D is unresolved. This CDR3 comprises 15 residues. Germline V lookup: CDR1 SGHNT, CDR2 YYREEE (reference sequence). The V end was cut by 4 bases, the J end by 0 bases, with 12 bases between. CDR3 nucleotides: TGTGCCAGCAGCGAACGGTTTGCTAGCACAGATACGCAGTATTTT. This encodes CASSERFASTDTQYF. Full variable domain (missing parts from reference TRBV5-4 and TRBJ2-3): ETGVTQSPTHLIKTRGQQVTLRCSSQSGHNTVSWYQQALGQGPQFIFQYYREEENGRGNFPPRFSGLQFPNYSSELNVNALELDDSALYLCASSERFASTDTQYFGPGTRLTVL.

The chain uses TRBV6-5 and TRBJ1-1; 7 nucleotides agree with TRBD1. Germline V gene sequence: CDR1 MNHEY, CDR2 SVGAGI. The ends lost 6 bases at V and 0 bases at J; junction bases unmatched: 7. The CDR3 totals 15 residues. The CDR3 loop reads CASSWDSGLNTEAFF. CDR3 bases: TGTGCCAGCAGCTGGGACAGTGGTTTGAACACTGAAGCTTTCTTT.

The genes are TRBV18 and TRBJ1-1, with D possibly matching TRBD1 (6 bases). The germline V and J ends were trimmed by 3 bases and 1 base, with 12 bases remaining between them. CDR1 and CDR2 (germline): KGHSH, LQKENI. The CDR3 is 15 amino acids. The CDR3, as DNA: TGTGCCAGCTCACCCAGACAGGCCGGGAACACTGAAGCTTTCTTT. Residues: CASSPRQAGNTEAFF.

The rearrangement links TRBV28 to TRBJ1-2, with D possibly TRBD1 on 5 matching bases. The germline V gene has CDR1 MDHEN and CDR2 SYDVKM. The CDR3 consists of 15 residues. V was trimmed by 6 bases and J by 3 bases, leaving 17 bases between them. The CDR3 DNA sequence: TGTGCCAGCAGCTCTCCCTCGTCAGGGTACTATGGCTACACCTTC. It yields the protein CASSSPSSGYYGYTF.

The CDR3 protein is CSVYDRVAYEQYF. CDR3 in DNA: TGCAGCGTTTACGACAGGGTCGCCTACGAGCAGTACTTC. The chain employs TRBV29-1 and TRBJ2-7; TRBD1 matches at 7 bases. The length of the CDR3 is 13 residues. V lost 5 bases to trimming and J lost 2 bases; unmatched junction nucleotides: 6. From germline, CDR1 is SQVTM and CDR2 ANQGSEA.

J is TRBJ1-4 and V is TRBV6-1; 8 bases align to TRBD1. Losses at the gene ends were 2 bases for V and 2 bases for J; bases not matched to a gene: 7. CDR1 is MNHNS and CDR2 is SASEGT in the germline V gene. The CDR3 totals 17 residues. CDR3 sequence: CASSESLDRVTNEKLFF. DNA for the CDR3: TGTGCCAGCAGTGAATCCTTGGACAGGGTGACTAATGAAAAACTGTTTTTT.

The chain employs TRBV7-2 and TRBJ2-6; D uncertain. The CDR3 length is 20 residues. V lost 0 bases and J lost 2, with 20 bases in between. Germline CDR1 reads SGHTA; CDR2 reads FQGNSA. In DNA form, the CDR3 reads TGTGCCAGCAGCTTAGCCGTTTCGGCTAGATCTATAGCTGGGGCCAACGTCCTGACTTTC. As protein: CASSLAVSARSIAGANVLTF.

The chain combines TRBV27 with TRBJ2-2, with TRBD1 matching over 10 bases. Germline V lookup: CDR1 MNHEY, CDR2 SMNVEV (reference sequence). The CDR3 is 17 amino acids. V lost 5 bases, J lost 0 bases, and 6 bases stayed unmatched. Written as DNA, the CDR3 is TGTGCCAGCAGTCCTCGGGACAGGGGTTCGAACACCGGGGAGCTGTTTTTT. This codes for CASSPRDRGSNTGELFF.

The chain is built from TRBV5-6 and TRBJ2-7; a weak D match, TRBD1 (5 bases). The CDR3 has 13 amino acids. V dropped 2 bases and J dropped 4 bases, with 10 bases sitting between them. Germline lookup yields CDR1 SGHDT and CDR2 YYEEEE. CDR3 residues: CASSFQTEYEQYF. The CDR3 coding sequence is TGTGCCAGCAGCTTTCAGACAGAATACGAGCAGTACTTC. Based on the CDR3 plus reference TRBV5-6 and TRBJ2-7, the full variable domain is DAGVTQSPTHLIKTRGQQVTLRCSPKSGHDTVSWYQQALGQGPQFIFQYYEEEERQRGNFPDRFSGHQFPNYSSELNVNALLLGDSALYLCASSFQTEYEQYFGPGTRLTVT.